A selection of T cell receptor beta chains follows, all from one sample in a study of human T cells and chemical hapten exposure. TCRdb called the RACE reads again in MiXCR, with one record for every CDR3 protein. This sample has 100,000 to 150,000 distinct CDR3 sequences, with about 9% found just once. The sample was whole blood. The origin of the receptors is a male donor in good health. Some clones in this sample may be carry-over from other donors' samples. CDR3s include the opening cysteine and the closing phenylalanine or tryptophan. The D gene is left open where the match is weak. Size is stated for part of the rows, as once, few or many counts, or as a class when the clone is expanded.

CDR3 DNA: TGCGCCAGCAGTATCCAAACAGGGGACACCGGGGAGCTGTTTTTT
CDR3 protein: CASSIQTGDTGELFF
J gene: TRBJ2-2
D gene: TRBD1
clone size: NA
V gene: TRBV5-1

CDR3 DNA: TGTGCCAGCAGCGTAGCTAGGACAGTCAGTAACACCGGGGAGCTGTTTTTT
CDR3 protein: CASSVARTVSNTGELFF
J gene: TRBJ2-2
D gene: NA
clone size: few
V gene: TRBV9

CDR3 DNA: TGTGCCAGCAGCCCACATGGGGATACGCAGTATTTT
CDR3 protein: CASSPHGDTQYF
J gene: TRBJ2-3
D gene: NA
clone size: few
V gene: TRBV7-9

CDR3 DNA: TGTGCCAGCAGGGGACTAGCGGCCACCTACAATGAGCAGTTCTTC
CDR3 protein: CASRGLAATYNEQFF
J gene: TRBJ2-1
D gene: TRBD2
clone size: few
V gene: TRBV2

CDR3 DNA: TGCGCCAGCAGCTTGGGGGAAGAAACGGACGGCTACACCTTC
CDR3 protein: CASSLGEETDGYTF
J gene: TRBJ1-2
D gene: NA
clone size: few
V gene: TRBV5-1

CDR3 DNA: TGTGCCAGCAGCTTTAGTCGAGCCACTCCGTACAATGAGCAGTTCTTC
CDR3 protein: CASSFSRATPYNEQFF
J gene: TRBJ2-1
D gene: NA
clone size: NA
V gene: TRBV11-3

CDR3 DNA: TGCGCCAGCAGCCCGACCAACTACAATGAGCAGTTCTTC
CDR3 protein: CASSPTNYNEQFF
J gene: TRBJ2-1
D gene: NA
clone size: NA
V gene: TRBV5-1

CDR3 DNA: TGTGCCAGCAGCTTGCTGGCCTACGAGCAGTACTTC
CDR3 protein: CASSLLAYEQYF
J gene: TRBJ2-7
D gene: NA
clone size: few
V gene: TRBV7-9

CDR3 DNA: TGTGCCAGCACCGGAGGGGAACTTCCAACCTACGAGCAGTACTTC
CDR3 protein: CASTGGELPTYEQYF
J gene: TRBJ2-7
D gene: NA
clone size: NA
V gene: TRBV7-9

CDR3 DNA: TGCAGCGTGGACGGGCAACTAGCGGGAGGGCCAGGAAACATTCAGTACTTC
CDR3 protein: CSVDGQLAGGPGNIQYF
J gene: TRBJ2-4
D gene: TRBD2
clone size: many
V gene: TRBV29-1

CDR3 DNA: TGTGCCAGCAGCCGGTCGAGCGGCTCCCAAGAGACCCAGTACTTC
CDR3 protein: CASSRSSGSQETQYF
J gene: TRBJ2-5
D gene: NA
clone size: few
V gene: TRBV7-6